A selection of T cell receptor beta chains follows, all from one sample in a study of blood T cell repertoires in COVID-19. This table comes from immunoSEQ multiplex PCR, and its TCRdb copy is limited to in-frame clones, with some not included. The sample holds about 150,000 clones; 82% are singletons and the top ten take roughly a tenth. The sample taken for sequencing was peripheral blood. The receptor set was obtained from a woman of 80 years or more with active or convalescent COVID-19. Both conserved end residues are part of each CDR3. Each record gives: V gene, D gene, J gene, clone size, CDR3 DNA, CDR3 protein. The D gene is left open where the match is weak. A row's size may be missing; if present it is once, few, many or a size class.

>TRBV1|-|TRBJ2-7|-
TGCACCAGCAGCCAAGACGCTCCCAGCGCGTCCTACGAGCAGTACTTC
CTSSQDAPSASYEQYF
>TRBV5-1|TRBD2|TRBJ2-3|-
TGCGCCAGCAGACCGGGACTAGCGACCACAGATACGCAGTATTTT
CASRPGLATTDTQYF
>TRBV14|-|TRBJ2-3|-
TGTGCCAGCAGCCAAGTCGTGGGAGTTGGCACAGATACGCAGTATTTT
CASSQVVGVGTDTQYF
>TRBV25-1|-|TRBJ1-1|-
TGTGCCAGCAGTGAGGTTGGGAGGACTGAAGCTTTCTTT
CASSEVGRTEAFF
>TRBV19|-|TRBJ1-3|-
TGTGCCAGTGGTCCCCACTCCTACTCTGGAAACACCATATATTTT
CASGPHSYSGNTIYF
>TRBV6-5|TRBD2|TRBJ2-1|once
TGTGCCAGCATCGAGACTAGCGGGAGAGGGGGTGAGCAGTTCTTC
CASIETSGRGGEQFF
>TRBV5-1|-|TRBJ2-2|few
TGCGCCAGCAGCCCCGGACTCCTGATAGGGGAGCTGTTTTTT
CASSPGLLIGELFF
>TRBV19|TRBD1|TRBJ1-5|-
TGTGCCAGTAGTCCCAACAGGGGTCAGCCCCAGCATTTT
CASSPNRGQPQHF
>TRBV10-1|TRBD1|TRBJ2-7|-
TGCGCCAGCAGTCCCGGGACAGGGGACGAGCAGTACTTC
CASSPGTGDEQYF
>TRBV4-1|TRBD1|TRBJ2-5|-
TGCGCCAGCAGCCACGGGGACAGAGTCCAAGAGACCCAGTACTTC
CASSHGDRVQETQYF
>TRBV18|-|TRBJ1-1|-
TGTGCCAGCTCACCACGTCAGGAGAACACTGAAGCTTTCTTT
CASSPRQENTEAFF
>TRBV4-2|TRBD2|TRBJ2-1|-
TGTGCCAGCAGCCAAGTCGGACTAGCGGGAGGGCCACCTGAGCAGTTCTTC
CASSQVGLAGGPPEQFF
>TRBV11-2|TRBD2|TRBJ2-2|-
TGTGCCAGCGCGGGAGCGGGAGGGTCCGGGGAGCTGTTTTTT
CASAGAGGSGELFF
>TRBV5-4|TRBD1|TRBJ2-7|-
TGTGCCAGCAGTCCTCAACAGGGGGTTACCTACGAGCAGTACTTC
CASSPQQGVTYEQYF
>TRBV5-1|-|TRBJ1-2|-
TGCGCCAGCAGCCTTGACACGGACTATGGCTACACCTTC
CASSLDTDYGYTF
>TRBV11-2|-|TRBJ2-2|-
TGTGCCAGCAGCTTGGCCCACGGGGAGCTGTTTTTT
CASSLAHGELFF
>TRBV10-3|TRBD1|TRBJ1-5|once
TGTGCCATCAGTGGACAGGGGACGGGCAATCAGCCCCAGCATTTT
CAISGQGTGNQPQHF
>TRBV11-2|-|TRBJ1-1|-
TGTGCCAGCAGCTTAGGGTCACTGTGGGAAGCTTTCTTT
CASSLGSLWEAFF
>TRBV27|TRBD1|TRBJ1-2|-
TGTGCCAGCTCCCTGGACAGGGATTGGTATGGCTACACCTTC
CASSLDRDWYGYTF
>TRBV4-1|TRBD2|TRBJ2-5|-
TGCGCCAGCAGCCAAGCGGGAGGGATCCCAGAGACCCAGTACTTC
CASSQAGGIPETQYF
>TRBV19|TRBD1|TRBJ1-5|-
TGTGCCAGTAGTTCCGGACAGGGCACATATAGCAATCAGCCCCAGCATTTT
CASSSGQGTYSNQPQHF
>TRBV4-1|-|TRBJ1-3|-
TGCGCCAGCAGCCAAGATTATTCGAAAACCACCGTGTTTGCGGGAAACACCATATATTTT
CASSQDYSKTTVFAGNTIYF
>TRBV19|-|TRBJ2-1|-
TGTGCCAGTACCGGGACTGACTCCTACAATGAGCAGTTCTTC
CASTGTDSYNEQFF
>TRBV18|TRBD1|TRBJ1-1|-
TGTGCCAGCTCAACCGCGGGACAGGGCGCTGAAGCTTTCTTT
CASSTAGQGAEAFF
>TRBV5-1|TRBD2|TRBJ2-3|-
TGCGCCAGCAGCCTAGCGGGAGAAGCAGATACGCAGTATTTT
CASSLAGEADTQYF
>TRBV20-1|-|TRBJ2-3|-
TGCAGTACGGAGCTAGCGGATACGCAGTATTTT
CSTELADTQYF
>TRBV28|TRBD2|TRBJ2-5|few
TGTGCCAGCAGGCCGGGACTATCACAAGAGACCCAGTACTTC
CASRPGLSQETQYF
>TRBV19|-|TRBJ1-2|-
TGTGCCAGTAGTATTTACGGGTGGACAACTAACTATGGCTACACCTTC
CASSIYGWTTNYGYTF